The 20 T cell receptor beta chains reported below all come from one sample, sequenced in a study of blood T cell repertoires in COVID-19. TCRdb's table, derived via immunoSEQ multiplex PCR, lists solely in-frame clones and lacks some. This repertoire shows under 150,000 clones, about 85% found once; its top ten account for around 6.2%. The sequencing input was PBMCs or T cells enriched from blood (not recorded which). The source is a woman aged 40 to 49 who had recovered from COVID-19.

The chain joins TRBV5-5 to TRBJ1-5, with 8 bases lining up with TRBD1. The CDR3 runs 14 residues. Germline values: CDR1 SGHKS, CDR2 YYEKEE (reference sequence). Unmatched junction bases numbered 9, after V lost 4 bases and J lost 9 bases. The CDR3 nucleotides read TGTGCCAGCAGCGGGGACAGGCTCCAAGGGCCCCAGCATTTT. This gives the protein CASSGDRLQGPQHF.

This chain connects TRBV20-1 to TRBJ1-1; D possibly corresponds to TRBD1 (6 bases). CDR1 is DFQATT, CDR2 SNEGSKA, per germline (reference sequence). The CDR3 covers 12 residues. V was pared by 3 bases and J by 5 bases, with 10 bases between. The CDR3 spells CSASQGKTEAFF. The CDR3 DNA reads TGCAGTGCTAGTCAGGGGAAAACTGAAGCTTTCTTT.

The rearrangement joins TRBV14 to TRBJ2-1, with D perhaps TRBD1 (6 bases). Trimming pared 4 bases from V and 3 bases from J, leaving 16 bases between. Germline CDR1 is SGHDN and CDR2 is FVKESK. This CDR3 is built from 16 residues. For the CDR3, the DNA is TGTGCCAGCAGCCCTGTGGACAGACCTTACTACAATGAGCAGTTCTTC. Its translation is CASSPVDRPYYNEQFF.

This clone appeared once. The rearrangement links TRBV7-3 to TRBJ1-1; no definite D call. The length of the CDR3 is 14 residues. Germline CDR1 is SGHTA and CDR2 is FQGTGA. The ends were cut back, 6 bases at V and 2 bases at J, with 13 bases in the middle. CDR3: CASSRSPLNTEAFF. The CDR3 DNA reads TGTGCCAGCAGTAGATCCCCCCTCAACACTGAAGCTTTCTTT.

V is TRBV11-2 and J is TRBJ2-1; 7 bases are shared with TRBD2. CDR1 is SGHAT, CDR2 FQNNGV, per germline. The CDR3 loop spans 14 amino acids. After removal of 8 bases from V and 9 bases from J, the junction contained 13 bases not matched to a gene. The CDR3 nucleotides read TGTGCCAGCCTAAACCGGGCGGGAGCAGGTGAGCAGTTCTTC. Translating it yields CASLNRAGAGEQFF.

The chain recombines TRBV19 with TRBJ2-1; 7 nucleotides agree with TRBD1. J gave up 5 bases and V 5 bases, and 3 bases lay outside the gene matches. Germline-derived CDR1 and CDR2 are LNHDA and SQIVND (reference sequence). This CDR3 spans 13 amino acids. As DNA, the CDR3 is TGTGCCAGTAGTTGGGACAGCAACAATGAGCAGTTCTTC. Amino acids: CASSWDSNNEQFF.

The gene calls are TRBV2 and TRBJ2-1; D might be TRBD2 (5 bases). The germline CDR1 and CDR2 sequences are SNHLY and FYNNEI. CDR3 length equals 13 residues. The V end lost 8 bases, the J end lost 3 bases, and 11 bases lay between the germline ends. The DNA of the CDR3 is TGTGCCAGCGGGATCGGACTCTACAATGAGCAGTTCTTC. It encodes CASGIGLYNEQFF.

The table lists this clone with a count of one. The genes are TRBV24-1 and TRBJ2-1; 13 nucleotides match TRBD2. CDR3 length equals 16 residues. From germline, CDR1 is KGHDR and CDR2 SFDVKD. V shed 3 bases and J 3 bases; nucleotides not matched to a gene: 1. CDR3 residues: CATSDRTSGSYNEQFF. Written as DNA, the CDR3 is TGTGCCACCAGTGATCGGACTAGCGGGAGCTACAATGAGCAGTTCTTC.

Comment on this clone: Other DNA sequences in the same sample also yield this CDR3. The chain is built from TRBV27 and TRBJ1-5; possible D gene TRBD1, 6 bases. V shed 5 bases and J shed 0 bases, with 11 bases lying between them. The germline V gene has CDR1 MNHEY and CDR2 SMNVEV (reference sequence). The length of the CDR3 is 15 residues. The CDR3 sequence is CASSPTGYSNQPQHF. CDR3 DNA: TGTGCCAGCAGTCCAACAGGGTATAGCAATCAGCCCCAGCATTTT.

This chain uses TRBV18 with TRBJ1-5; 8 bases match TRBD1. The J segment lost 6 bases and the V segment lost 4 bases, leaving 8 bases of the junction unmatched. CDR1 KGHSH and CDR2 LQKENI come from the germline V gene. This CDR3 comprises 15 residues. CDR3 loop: CASSLGGTGFQPQHF. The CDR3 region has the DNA TGTGCCAGCTCACTCGGGGGGACAGGTTTTCAGCCCCAGCATTTT.

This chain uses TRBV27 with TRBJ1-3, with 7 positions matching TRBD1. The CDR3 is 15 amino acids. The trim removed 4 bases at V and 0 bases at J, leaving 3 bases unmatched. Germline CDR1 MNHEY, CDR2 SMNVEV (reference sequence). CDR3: CASSSGQASGNTIYF. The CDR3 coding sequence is TGTGCCAGCAGTTCCGGACAGGCCTCTGGAAACACCATATATTTT.

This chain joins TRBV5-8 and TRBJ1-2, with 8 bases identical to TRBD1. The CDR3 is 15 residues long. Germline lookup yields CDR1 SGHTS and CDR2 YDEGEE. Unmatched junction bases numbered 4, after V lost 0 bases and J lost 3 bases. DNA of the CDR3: TGTGCCAGCAGCTTGGACAGGGGGGTGGACTATGGCTACACCTTC. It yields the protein CASSLDRGVDYGYTF.

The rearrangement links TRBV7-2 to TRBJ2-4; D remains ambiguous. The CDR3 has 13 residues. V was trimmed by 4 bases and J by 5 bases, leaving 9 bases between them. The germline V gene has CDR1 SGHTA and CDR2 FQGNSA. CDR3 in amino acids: CASSSSVQNIQYF. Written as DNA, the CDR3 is TGTGCCAGCAGCTCGAGTGTCCAAAACATTCAGTACTTC.

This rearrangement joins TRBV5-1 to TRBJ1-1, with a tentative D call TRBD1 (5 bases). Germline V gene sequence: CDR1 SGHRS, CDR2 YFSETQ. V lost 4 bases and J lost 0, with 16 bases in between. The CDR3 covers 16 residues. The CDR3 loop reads CASSAMTADMNTEAFF. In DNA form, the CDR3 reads TGCGCCAGCAGCGCGATGACAGCTGACATGAACACTGAAGCTTTCTTT.

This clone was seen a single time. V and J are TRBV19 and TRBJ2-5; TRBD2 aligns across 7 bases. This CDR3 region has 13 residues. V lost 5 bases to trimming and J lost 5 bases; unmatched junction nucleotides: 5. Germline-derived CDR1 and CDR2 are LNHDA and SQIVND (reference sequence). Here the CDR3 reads CASSRGGLETQYF. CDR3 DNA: TGTGCCAGTAGTCGCGGGGGTCTGGAGACCCAGTACTTC.

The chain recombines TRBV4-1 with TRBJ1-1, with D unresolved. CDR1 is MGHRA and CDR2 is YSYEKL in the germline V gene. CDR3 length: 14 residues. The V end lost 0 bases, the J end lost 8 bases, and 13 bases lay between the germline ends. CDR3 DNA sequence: TGCGCCAGCAGCCAAGATAAGGGCGGGTGGGAAGCTTTCTTT. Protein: CASSQDKGGWEAFF.

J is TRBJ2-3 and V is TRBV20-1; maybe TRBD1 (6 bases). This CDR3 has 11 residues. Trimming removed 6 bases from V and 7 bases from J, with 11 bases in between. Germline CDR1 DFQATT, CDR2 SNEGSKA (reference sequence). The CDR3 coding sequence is TGCAGTGCGCCGGGACAACATACGCAGTATTTT. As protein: CSAPGQHTQYF.

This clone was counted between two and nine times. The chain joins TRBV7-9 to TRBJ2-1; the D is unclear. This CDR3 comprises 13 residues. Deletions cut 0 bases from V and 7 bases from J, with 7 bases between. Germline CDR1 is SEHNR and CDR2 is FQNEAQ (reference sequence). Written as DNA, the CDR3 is TGTGCCAGCAGCTTAGCGCACTGGAATGAGCAGTTCTTC. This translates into CASSLAHWNEQFF.

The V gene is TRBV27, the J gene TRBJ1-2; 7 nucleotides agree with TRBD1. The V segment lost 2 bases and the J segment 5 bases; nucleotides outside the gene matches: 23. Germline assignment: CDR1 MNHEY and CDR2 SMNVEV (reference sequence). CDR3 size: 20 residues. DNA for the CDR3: TGTGCCAGCAGTTTACGGCTATTGAACAGGGGAGACCTAATGGGGTATGGCTACACCTTC. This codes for CASSLRLLNRGDLMGYGYTF.

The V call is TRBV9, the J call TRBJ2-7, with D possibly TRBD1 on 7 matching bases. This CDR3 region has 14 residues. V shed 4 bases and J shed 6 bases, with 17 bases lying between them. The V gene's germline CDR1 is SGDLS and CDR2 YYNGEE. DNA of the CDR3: TGTGCCAGCAGCCCCTCCCACAGGGGAGGCGAGCAGTACTTC. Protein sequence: CASSPSHRGGEQYF.